A selection of T cell receptor beta chains follows, all from one sample in a study of blood T cell repertoires in COVID-19. Here immunoSEQ multiplex PCR was the method, and the copy in TCRdb shows in-frame clones only, minus some. The table includes 85,000 to 120,000 clones, about 80% detected once. Sequencing was carried out using peripheral blood. These receptors originate from a woman in her fifties or sixties with acute or convalescent COVID-19. Both conserved end residues are part of each CDR3. The order of the fields is clone size, V gene, J gene, D gene, CDR3 DNA, CDR3 protein. D genes are given only for firm matches. The size field is filled for only some rows; it gives once, few, many or a size class.

>NA|TRBV5-1|TRBJ1-5|NA
TGCGCCAGCAGCTTGGATGGCAGTAGCAATCAGCCCCAGCATTTT
CASSLDGSSNQPQHF
>once|TRBV3-1/TRBV3-2|TRBJ1-2|TRBD1
TGTGCCAGCAGCCTGATTCAGGGGGCTGGCTACACCTTC
CASSLIQGAGYTF
>NA|TRBV19|TRBJ1-6|NA
TGTGCCAGTAGGAACACGGGAGTTGGAATGAATTCACCCCTCCACTTT
CASRNTGVGMNSPLHF
>NA|TRBV28|TRBJ2-1|NA
TGTGCCAGCAGTGCAGCCCGGCGCCGAGGGAATGAGCAGTTCTTC
CASSAARRRGNEQFF
>NA|TRBV6-4|TRBJ1-5|NA
TGTGCCAGCAGTGAGGACTCATTATCAGCGGCCCAGCATTTT
CASSEDSLSAAQHF
>NA|TRBV5-1|TRBJ1-1|NA
TGCGCCAGCAGCTTGGGGGCGATGACGAACACTGAAGCTTTCTTT
CASSLGAMTNTEAFF
>NA|TRBV7-6|TRBJ2-7|NA
TGTGCCAGCAGCCCCCGAGACTTGGGCGAGCAGTACTTC
CASSPRDLGEQYF
>NA|TRBV4-1|TRBJ2-1|TRBD1
TGCGCCAGCAGCCATGGCCGGGACAGGGTAGGCAATGAGCAGTTCTTC
CASSHGRDRVGNEQFF
>NA|TRBV7-2|TRBJ2-7|NA
TGTGCCAGCAGCCCCAGCTCCTACGAGCAGTACTTC
CASSPSSYEQYF
>NA|TRBV3-1/TRBV3-2|TRBJ2-2|TRBD2
TGTGCCAGCAGCCAAGCTTCCAGCGGGGCGAACACCGGGGAGCTGTTTTTT
CASSQASSGANTGELFF
>NA|TRBV19|TRBJ1-4|NA
TGTGCCAGTAGTATAGCTACCGATGGGGCTGAAAAACTGTTTTTT
CASSIATDGAEKLFF
>NA|TRBV29-1|TRBJ1-2|TRBD1
TGCAGCGTGGCGGGGACAGTCTATGGCTACACCTTC
CSVAGTVYGYTF
>NA|TRBV10-3|TRBJ1-6|TRBD1
TGTGCCATCAGTGGAGGGACAGGGTACAATTCACCCCTCCACTTT
CAISGGTGYNSPLHF
>few|TRBV2|TRBJ2-7|TRBD2
TGTGCCAGCAGTGAGGGGACTAGTCTACGCGAGCAGTACTTC
CASSEGTSLREQYF
>NA|TRBV25-1|TRBJ2-7|TRBD1
TGTGCCAGCAGTGACCCATCCGGGACAGGAACCTACGAGCAGTACTTC
CASSDPSGTGTYEQYF
>NA|TRBV5-1|TRBJ2-7|TRBD1
TGCGCCAGCAGCCCCCGGACAGGGTACGAGCAGTACTTC
CASSPRTGYEQYF
>NA|TRBV5-1|TRBJ2-7|NA
TGCGCCAGCAGCTTTGGCAGCGGCTCCTACGAGCAGTACTTC
CASSFGSGSYEQYF
>once|TRBV7-2|TRBJ2-5|NA
TGTGCCAGCAGCTTAGAGGGCGGACGGCACGGGGCCCAGTACTTC
CASSLEGGRHGAQYF
>NA|TRBV15|TRBJ2-1|NA
TGTGCCACCAGCAGAGACCGGAAGCGAGTAAGGAATGAGCAGTTCTTC
CATSRDRKRVRNEQFF
>NA|TRBV4-2|TRBJ1-2|TRBD1
TGTGCCAGCAGCAGGGACAGGGTTGACTATGGCTACACCTTC
CASSRDRVDYGYTF
>NA|TRBV7-2|TRBJ2-5|NA
TGTGCCAGCAGTTGGGCGAGGGCCTTACAAGAGACCCAGTACTTC
CASSWARALQETQYF
>NA|TRBV30|TRBJ2-3|NA
TGTGCCTGGCTTCTAGGGGTCGGCACAGATACGCAGTATTTT
CAWLLGVGTDTQYF
>NA|TRBV19|TRBJ1-1|NA
TGTGCCAGTAGTATGCTGGGAGGGATGCCGAACACTGAAGCTTTCTTT
CASSMLGGMPNTEAFF
>few|TRBV2|TRBJ1-1|NA
TGTGCCAGCAGGACCACAGGGACGGGGACTGAAGCTTTCTTT
CASRTTGTGTEAFF
>NA|TRBV7-3|TRBJ1-3|TRBD1
TGTGCCAGCAGCCCCCAAGGATCCCCGGGACAGGGGAACACCATATATTTT
CASSPQGSPGQGNTIYF
>once|TRBV6-1|TRBJ1-5|NA
TGTGCCAGCAGTGACACAGGGAGGGAAAAGCCCCAGCATTTT
CASSDTGREKPQHF
>once|TRBV27|TRBJ1-2|NA
TGTGCCAGCAGTTTATACAGCCAGATTAACTATGGCTACACCTTC
CASSLYSQINYGYTF
>NA|TRBV21-1|TRBJ2-2|NA
TGTGCCAGCAGGGAGACCCCGTGGCCGACGAACACCGGGGAGCTGTTTTTT
CASRETPWPTNTGELFF
>NA|TRBV2|TRBJ2-2|TRBD1
TGTGCCAGCAGCCCCAGACAGGGCACCGGGGAGCTGTTTTTT
CASSPRQGTGELFF
>NA|TRBV7-6|TRBJ1-4|NA
TGTGCCAGCAGCTTAGGCAGCGCAACTAATGAAAAACTGTTTTTT
CASSLGSATNEKLFF
>NA|TRBV7-2|TRBJ2-3|NA
TGTGCCAGCAGCCTTTCTCTAGCGACTAGCACAGATACGCAGTATTTT
CASSLSLATSTDTQYF
>NA|TRBV10-3|TRBJ1-5|TRBD1
TGTGCCATCAGTAATCCCCGACAGGGGGTAAGTCAGCCCCAGCATTTT
CAISNPRQGVSQPQHF
>NA|TRBV6-1|TRBJ1-6|NA
TGTGCCAGCAGTGAAGCGGTCCAGGGTCGAGGCTCACCCCTCCACTTT
CASSEAVQGRGSPLHF
>NA|TRBV7-2|TRBJ2-3|TRBD2
TGTGCCAGCACTTCTAGCGGGGGCGGAGATACGCAGTATTTT
CASTSSGGGDTQYF
>NA|TRBV28|TRBJ1-1|NA
TGTGCCAGCAGGGTGCATAGTATGAACACTGAAGCTTTCTTT
CASRVHSMNTEAFF
>NA|TRBV7-8|TRBJ2-7|NA
TGTGCCAGCAGCTTTCCCCTTTCCGAGCAGTACTTC
CASSFPLSEQYF
>NA|TRBV9|TRBJ1-4|NA
TGTGCCAGCAGCGTAGGTGTTACAACTAATGAAAAACTGTTTTTT
CASSVGVTTNEKLFF
>NA|TRBV4-1|TRBJ2-1|TRBD1
TGCGCCAGCAGCCAATTGACAGGGACCTACAATGAGCAGTTCTTC
CASSQLTGTYNEQFF
>once|TRBV18|TRBJ2-5|NA
TGTGCCAGCTCACGCACACACCAAGAGACCCAGTACTTC
CASSRTHQETQYF
>NA|TRBV3-1/TRBV3-2|TRBJ2-7|TRBD2
TGTGCCAGCAGCCACACCTCCTGGCTAGCGGGAAACGAGCAGTACTTC
CASSHTSWLAGNEQYF
>NA|TRBV3-1/TRBV3-2|TRBJ1-1|NA
TGTGCCAGCAGCCCGCAGACAGGAGAGGGGAACACTGAAGCTTTCTTT
CASSPQTGEGNTEAFF
>NA|TRBV7-9|TRBJ2-2|TRBD1
TGTGCCAGCAGCTTAGGGACAGGGTACCTCCCCGGGGAGCTGTTTTTT
CASSLGTGYLPGELFF
>NA|TRBV3-1/TRBV3-2|TRBJ1-3|NA
TGTGCCAGCAGCCAAGATGCCGGTCCTGGAAACACCATATATTTT
CASSQDAGPGNTIYF
>once|TRBV5-4|TRBJ1-6|NA
TGTGCCAGCAGCCTGAAGCAGGCTAATTCACCCCTCCACTTT
CASSLKQANSPLHF
>NA|TRBV2|TRBJ2-1|TRBD2
TGTGCCAGCGTAGGGACTAGCGATTATGAGCAGTTCTTC
CASVGTSDYEQFF
>few|TRBV7-9|TRBJ1-1|TRBD1
TGTGCCAGCAGCTCGGGACAGGGGAGCACTGAAGCTTTCTTT
CASSSGQGSTEAFF
>NA|TRBV6-5|TRBJ1-1|NA
TGTGCCAGCAGTTACTCTGGGGCTTCGAACACTGAAGCTTTCTTT
CASSYSGASNTEAFF
>NA|TRBV19|TRBJ1-2|NA
TGTGCCAGTAGTATTAATTTGGGGGCTAGCTATGGCTACACCTTC
CASSINLGASYGYTF
>NA|TRBV28|TRBJ1-3|TRBD1
TGTGCCAGCAGCTTGTTACAGGGGGCTCCCGGAAACACCATATATTTT
CASSLLQGAPGNTIYF
>NA|TRBV7-9|TRBJ2-7|NA
TGTGCCAGCAGCCAGCCCATGGCGGGAACTGGCGAGCAGTACTTC
CASSQPMAGTGEQYF
>NA|TRBV5-1|TRBJ1-1|NA
TGCGCCAGCAGCTCGACAGGGAACACTGAAGCTTTCTTT
CASSSTGNTEAFF
>NA|TRBV28|TRBJ1-2|TRBD1
TGTGCCAGCAGTAAAGGGGCCGGGACAGGGGAGGACTATGGCTACACCTTC
CASSKGAGTGEDYGYTF
>NA|TRBV11-2|TRBJ1-6|NA
TGTGCCAGCAGCTTAGAAACGGGATGGAATTCACCCCTCCACTTT
CASSLETGWNSPLHF
>once|TRBV9|TRBJ2-1|TRBD2
TGTGCCAGCACCAGCGGGAGGGCCGGGGACAATGAGCAGTTCTTC
CASTSGRAGDNEQFF